Each of the 8 T cell receptor beta chains below was sequenced from the same sample in a study of blood T cell repertoires in COVID-19. Assay: immunoSEQ multiplex PCR; the TCRdb copy retains only in-frame clones and omits some. The table has some 190,000 clones, 82% seen once. The sequenced sample was peripheral blood. These receptor sequences come from a woman aged 60-75 years with COVID-19, enrolled during active disease.

This clone was seen a handful of times. The chain joins TRBV28 to TRBJ1-3, with 10 bases lining up with TRBD1. CDR1 is MDHEN, CDR2 SYDVKM, per germline. V was pared by 3 bases and J by 4 bases, with 9 bases of the junction left unmatched. This CDR3 is built from 17 residues. In DNA form, the CDR3 reads TGTGCCAGCAGTTTTAGCGACAGGGGGCTGTCGGGAAACACCATATATTTT. Protein: CASSFSDRGLSGNTIYF.

The rearrangement uses TRBV4-3 and TRBJ2-7; no reliable D call. This CDR3 contains 14 residues. Germline V gene data show CDR1 as LGHNA and CDR2 as YSLEER. V was clipped by 0 bases and J by 4 bases, with 10 bases between them. In DNA, the CDR3 is TGCGCCAGCAGCCAAGACAGATTCTCTTACGAGCAGTACTTC. Translating it yields CASSQDRFSYEQYF.

The V gene is TRBV15, the J gene TRBJ2-2, with 7 bases that match TRBD2. Germline loops: CDR1 LNHNV, CDR2 YYDKDF (reference sequence). This CDR3 spans 17 amino acids. The trim removed 5 bases at V and 6 bases at J, leaving 15 bases unmatched. Here the CDR3 reads CATSSGRADRHPGELFF. CDR3 nucleotide sequence: TGTGCCACCAGCTCGGGGAGGGCTGACCGTCACCCCGGGGAGCTGTTTTTT.

This clone was observed a few times. The genes are TRBV7-2 and TRBJ2-7; D may be TRBD1 (6 bases). The germline V gene has CDR1 SGHTA and CDR2 FQGNSA. Trimming stripped 5 bases from V and 4 bases from J, with 15 bases between. The CDR3 is made up of 14 amino acids. The DNA of the CDR3 is TGTGCCAGCAGCCAGGGGTTCGGGCTGTACGAGCAGTACTTC. Amino acid sequence: CASSQGFGLYEQYF.

The rearrangement joins TRBV28 to TRBJ2-3; TRBD1 agrees at 9 bases. V lost 6 bases to trimming and J lost 3 bases; unmatched junction nucleotides: 7. The germline V gene encodes CDR1 MDHEN and CDR2 SYDVKM. This CDR3 contains 15 residues. CDR3 in amino acids: CASSSRGTGTDTQYF. The CDR3 DNA reads as TGTGCCAGCAGCTCCCGGGGGACAGGGACAGATACGCAGTATTTT. Drawing the rest from reference TRBV28 and TRBJ2-3, the complete variable domain is DVKVTQSSRYLVKRTGEKVFLECVQDMDHENMFWYRQDPGLGLRLIYFSYDVKMKEKGDIPEGYSVSREKKERFSLILESASTNQTSMYLCASSSRGTGTDTQYFGPGTRLTVL.

The chain recombines TRBV7-6 with TRBJ1-3; maybe TRBD1 (6 bases). This CDR3 is 15 amino acids long. Between the trimmed V and J ends, which lost 8 bases and 0 bases, there was a span of 14 bases. Germline V lookup: CDR1 SGHVS, CDR2 FNYEAQ. The chain's CDR3 is CASVPGQSSGNTIYF. The CDR3 DNA sequence: TGTGCCAGCGTACCAGGACAGAGCTCTGGAAACACCATATATTTT.

This sequence joins TRBV24-1 and TRBJ1-2; weak D call: TRBD1 (6 bases). Per the germline V gene, CDR1 is KGHDR and CDR2 is SFDVKD. The CDR3 extends over 17 amino acids. V lost 0 bases and J 4 bases, leaving 17 bases between the germline ends. CDR3 region: CATSDLNDHGGLYGYTF. The CDR3 nucleotides are TGTGCCACCAGTGATTTGAACGACCATGGGGGCCTCTATGGCTACACCTTC.

The V gene is TRBV7-2, the J gene TRBJ2-5; D is possibly TRBD2 (7 bases). The CDR3 totals 15 residues. Looked up from germline, CDR1 is SGHTA and CDR2 is FQGNSA. V lost 4 bases, J lost 9 bases, and 21 bases lay in between. In DNA, the CDR3 is TGTGCCAGCAGCTCCGGTCTAAACCTGGGGGGGCCCCAGTACTTC. It encodes CASSSGLNLGGPQYF. Complete variable domain (other parts from reference TRBV7-2 and TRBJ2-5): GAGVSQSPSNKVTEKGKDVELRCDPISGHTALYWYRQSLGQGLEFLIYFQGNSAPDKSGLPSDRFSAERTGGSVSTLTIQRTQQEDSAVYLCASSSGLNLGGPQYFGPGTRLLVL.